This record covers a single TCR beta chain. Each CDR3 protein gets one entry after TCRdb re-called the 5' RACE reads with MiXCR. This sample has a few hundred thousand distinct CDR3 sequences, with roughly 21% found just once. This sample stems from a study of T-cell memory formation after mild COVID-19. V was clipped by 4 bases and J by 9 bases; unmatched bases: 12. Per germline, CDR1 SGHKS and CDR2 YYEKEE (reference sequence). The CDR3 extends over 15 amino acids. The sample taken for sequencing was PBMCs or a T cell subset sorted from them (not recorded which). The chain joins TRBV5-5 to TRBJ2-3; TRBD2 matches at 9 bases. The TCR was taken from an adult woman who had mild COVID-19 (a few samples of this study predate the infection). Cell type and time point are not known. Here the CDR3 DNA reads TGTGCCAGCAGCGCCCGACTAGCGGCACAGATCACGCAGTATTTT. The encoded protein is CASSARLAAQITQYF.